These T cell receptor beta chains were read from a single sample in a study of T cell responses to AZD1222 COVID-19 vaccine. Clones were read by immunoSEQ multiplex PCR, and TCRdb kept only the in-frame ones, dropping some. Among over 130,000 clones listed, around nine tenths were seen once. The sample consisted of peripheral blood, taken 28 days after the second AZD1222 dose. The receptors stem from an adult who received the AZD1222 COVID-19 vaccine. The CDR3 runs from the conserved cysteine through the conserved F or W. The D gene is left open where the match is weak. A row's size may be missing; if present it is once, few, many or a size class.

TRBV11-3	TRBJ2-2	.	.	TGTGCCAGCAGCCGGTCCGGGGAGCTGTTTTTT	CASSRSGELFF
TRBV5-1	TRBJ2-2	.	.	TGCGCCAGCAGCGCCTCGCCGAACACCGGGGAGCTGTTTTTT	CASSASPNTGELFF
TRBV7-8	TRBJ1-1	.	.	TGTGCCAGCAGCTTTAGGTTCCAGATGAACACTGAAGCTTTCTTT	CASSFRFQMNTEAFF
TRBV4-1	TRBJ2-7	.	.	TGCGCCAGCAGCCAAGGAAAGGGGGGTAGGAGCACCTACGAGCAGTACTTC	CASSQGKGGRSTYEQYF
TRBV6-5	TRBJ2-1	.	few	TGTGCCAGCAGTTACTCTGCTGAGCAGTTCTTC	CASSYSAEQFF
TRBV29-1	TRBJ1-1	.	once	TGCAGCGTTGGTCAAGACAGGCTGGCTTTCTTT	CSVGQDRLAFF
TRBV11-3	TRBJ2-2	.	.	TGTGCCAGCAGCTTGGTCCCCGGGGAGCTGTTTTTT	CASSLVPGELFF
TRBV19	TRBJ1-5	.	.	TGTGCCAGTAGTTCCCGGAGGGGGTTCGGTCAGCCCCAGCATTTT	CASSSRRGFGQPQHF
TRBV19	TRBJ2-5	TRBD1	.	TGTGCCAGTAAAACAGGGGGAGGGACCCAGTACTTC	CASKTGGGTQYF
TRBV18	TRBJ2-5	.	.	TGTGCCAGCTCACCGGGTCTCGGGGGTGAAGAGACCCAGTACTTC	CASSPGLGGEETQYF
TRBV5-1	TRBJ2-3	TRBD2	.	TGCGCCAGCAGACTAGCGGGAGGAGCCACAGATACGCAGTATTTT	CASRLAGGATDTQYF
TRBV9	TRBJ2-3	.	.	TGTGCCAGCAGCGTAGCGGGGAGGGGGCAGGGGTATTTT	CASSVAGRGQGYF
TRBV6-1	TRBJ1-5	.	.	TGTGCCAGCAGTGAACAACATTATAGCAATCAGCCCCAGCATTTT	CASSEQHYSNQPQHF
TRBV27	TRBJ1-5	.	.	TGTGCCAGCAGTGATAGCAATCAGCCCCAGCATTTT	CASSDSNQPQHF
TRBV7-6	TRBJ1-1	.	once	TGTGCCAGCAGCTTAAGGGCAGGGAGTAACACTGAAGCTTTCTTT	CASSLRAGSNTEAFF
TRBV18	TRBJ1-6	.	.	TGTGCCAGCTCACTTACGTATGCAGATAATTCACCCCTCCACTTT	CASSLTYADNSPLHF
TRBV12-3/TRBV12-4	TRBJ2-7	TRBD1	.	TGTGCCAGCACCCTCGGGACAGCGAGTTGGCAGTACTTC	CASTLGTASWQYF
TRBV18	TRBJ2-2	TRBD2	few	TGTGCCAGCTCACCAAAATCGTTCAGCGGGGGCCGAGGGACCGGGGAGCTGTTTTTT	CASSPKSFSGGRGTGELFF
TRBV7-9	TRBJ2-7	.	.	TGTGCCACCCAACGGGACCTTAGCTCCTACGAGCAGTACTTC	CATQRDLSSYEQYF
TRBV5-4	TRBJ1-2	TRBD1	.	TGTGCCAGCAGCTTGGAGGTTGGGACAGGGAATGGCTACACCTTC	CASSLEVGTGNGYTF
TRBV9	TRBJ2-1	.	.	TGTGCCAGCAGCCTCCAGGGGGGTAGCGGATACAATGAGCAGTTCTTC	CASSLQGGSGYNEQFF
TRBV5-4	TRBJ2-1	.	once	TGTGCCAGCAGCCCCAATCTGGACAGTGAGCAGTTCTTC	CASSPNLDSEQFF
TRBV3-1/TRBV3-2	TRBJ2-5	TRBD2	.	TGTGCCAGCAGCCAAGTGGTAGCGGGAGCCCGTGAGACCCAGTACTTC	CASSQVVAGARETQYF
TRBV15	TRBJ1-4	.	.	TGTGCCACCAGCAGTTCGGGAGTTGCAACTAATGAAAAACTGTTTTTT	CATSSSGVATNEKLFF
TRBV5-4	TRBJ2-2	.	.	TGTGCCAGCAGCAAAGGGGGCGGGAGTTTAACCGGGGAGCTGTTTTTT	CASSKGGGSLTGELFF
TRBV24-1	TRBJ1-2	.	.	TGTGCCACCAGTCCCCTCGACAAGAACTATGGCTACACCTTC	CATSPLDKNYGYTF
TRBV7-3	TRBJ2-5	.	few	TGTGCCAGCAGCTTTGACGGGGGAAGGACCCAGTACTTC	CASSFDGGRTQYF
TRBV30	TRBJ1-1	.	.	TGTGCCTGGAGTGTACGGGGCCGCGACACTGAAGCTTTCTTT	CAWSVRGRDTEAFF
TRBV28	TRBJ1-5	TRBD1	.	TGTGCCAGCAGTTTGGAGGGGACAGGATATCAGCCCCAGCATTTT	CASSLEGTGYQPQHF
TRBV19	TRBJ1-5	.	.	TGTGCCAGCCAAGTGGCTAGCAATCAGCCCCAGCATTTT	CASQVASNQPQHF
TRBV28	TRBJ2-3	.	.	TGTGCCAGCAGTTTGCCCGGAAATGACTTTGATACGCAGTATTTT	CASSLPGNDFDTQYF
TRBV28	TRBJ2-7	.	.	TGTGCCAGCAGTCCACCGAGGTTGAGCGAGCAGTACTTC	CASSPPRLSEQYF
TRBV18	TRBJ1-4	.	.	TGTGCCAGCTCACCGAACGACGGTGAAGAAAAACTGTTTTTT	CASSPNDGEEKLFF
TRBV5-6	TRBJ1-1	.	.	TGTGCCAGCAGCTTGCCTGGGCAGGGAAGAGAGCTCGCTGAAGCTTTCTTT	CASSLPGQGRELAEAFF
TRBV7-8	TRBJ1-1	TRBD1	.	TGTGCCAGCAGCCCGCGGGACAGGGGCCCACTTACTGAAGCTTTCTTT	CASSPRDRGPLTEAFF
TRBV27	TRBJ2-2	TRBD1	.	TGTGCCAGCGGAACTTGGGCAGGGGGCTTAAGGGGGGAGCTGTTTTTT	CASGTWAGGLRGELFF
TRBV9	TRBJ2-2	.	.	TGTGCCAGCAGCAGCGTAGTGGGAAGGCCCGGGGAGCTGTTTTTT	CASSSVVGRPGELFF
TRBV4-2	TRBJ2-7	TRBD2	.	TGTGCCAGCAGCCAGTTACTAGCGGGGGAATACGAGCAGTACTTC	CASSQLLAGEYEQYF
TRBV19	TRBJ2-1	TRBD1	.	TGTGCCAGTAGTATAGCCGGGACAGACAATGAGCAGTTCTTC	CASSIAGTDNEQFF
TRBV5-8	TRBJ1-2	.	.	TGTGCCAGCAGCTTGAGGCCAGGGGCGGATGGCTACACCTTC	CASSLRPGADGYTF
TRBV20-1	TRBJ2-5	TRBD1	.	TGCAGTGCTAGTCCCTGGACAGGGGTGGACGAGACCCAGTACTTC	CSASPWTGVDETQYF
TRBV27	TRBJ2-1	TRBD2	.	TGTGCCAGCAGTCGGGAGGGCCGGTACAATGAGCAGTTCTTC	CASSREGRYNEQFF
TRBV7-8	TRBJ2-7	.	.	TGTGCCAGCAGCTTAACGGAGGCCAGGAACGAGCAGTACTTC	CASSLTEARNEQYF
TRBV7-9	TRBJ1-4	.	.	TGTGCCAGCAGCTCCCGTCAGGGCTTGGAACTGTTTTTT	CASSSRQGLELFF
TRBV30	TRBJ1-6	.	.	TGTGCCTGGGGGGATAATTCACCCCTCCACTTT	CAWGDNSPLHF
TRBV6-2/TRBV6-3	TRBJ1-1	.	.	TGTGCCAGCAGCGACAGGCAGGGCAGGACTGAAGCTTTCTTT	CASSDRQGRTEAFF
TRBV19	TRBJ1-4	TRBD1	.	TGTGCCAGTAGTCAGACAGGGACGAATGAAAAACTGTTTTTT	CASSQTGTNEKLFF
TRBV12-3/TRBV12-4	TRBJ1-6	.	.	TGTGCCAGCAGGTGGAGCGGTTCACCCCTCCACTTT	CASRWSGSPLHF
TRBV6-5	TRBJ2-5	.	.	TGTGCCAGCAGGCGGGGCCAAGAGACCCAGTACTTC	CASRRGQETQYF
TRBV19	TRBJ2-2	.	.	TGTGCCAGTAGCCGGGCCCTAATCACCGGGGAGCTGTTTTTT	CASSRALITGELFF
TRBV7-2	TRBJ1-2	.	.	TGTGCCAGCAGCTTCTCTTTCGGGGGTGGCTACACCTTC	CASSFSFGGGYTF
TRBV7-9	TRBJ1-5	.	.	TGTGCCAGCAGCTTGGAAGGACAGCCCCAGCATTTT	CASSLEGQPQHF
TRBV7-7	TRBJ2-3	TRBD2	.	TGTGCTAGCAGCCCTGGACTAGGGGCCACAGATACGCAGTATTTT	CASSPGLGATDTQYF
TRBV9	TRBJ1-1	.	.	TGTGCCAGCAGCGTTGGGCTGAGGGGCAACACTGAAGCTTTCTTT	CASSVGLRGNTEAFF